Listed below are T cell receptor beta chains from one sample, sequenced in a study of control samples from healthy donors and cancer patients. Clones were sequenced by immunoSEQ multiplex PCR, and TCRdb holds only the in-frame ones, with some missing. The sample contains around 230,000 clones, 90% to 95% of which appear only once. Material: blood. Source of these receptors: a man aged 45-60 years in good health. Each CDR3 is given with its conserved first and last residue.

V: TRBV6-1; CDR3: CASSVRDRGIYNSPLHF
V: TRBV29-1; CDR3: CSVEGGRRAEAFF
V: TRBV9; CDR3: CASSSRTGIDIQYF
V: TRBV6-1; CDR3: CASSEGGKHYEQYF
V: TRBV13; CDR3: CASSLELREGVSGTEAFF
V: TRBV6-6; CDR3: CASSYTGAFFTDTQYF
V: TRBV5-1; CDR3: CASRPWTDGTQYF
V: TRBV29-1; CDR3: CSVKSSTDTQYF
V: TRBV6-1; CDR3: CASSESGGRSKNIQYF
V: TRBV5-1; CDR3: CASSVTGLTNEKLFF
V: TRBV5-1; CDR3: CASSAGLAGGLNTGELFF
V: TRBV19; CDR3: CASSIDGTDTQYF
V: TRBV10-3; CDR3: CAISESSWGPQHF
V: TRBV19; CDR3: CASSDPGGGSTEAFF
V: TRBV28; CDR3: CASSGTGSEKLFF
V: TRBV28; CDR3: CASSGAGQTYNSPLHF
V: TRBV2; CDR3: CAIRQGMQSNQPQHF
V: TRBV25-1; CDR3: CASSRPFSGANVLTF
V: TRBV27; CDR3: CASIRVRGGDTQYF
V: TRBV11-2; CDR3: CASSPRQGWGTGELFF
V: TRBV3-1/TRBV3-2; CDR3: CASSQEGPVTQYF
V: TRBV19; CDR3: CASSIQLPYQPQHF
V: TRBV19; CDR3: CASSMLGNTGELFF
V: TRBV10-3; CDR3: CAISPDRVEYGNQPQHF
V: TRBV30; CDR3: CAWSVPDRAGYTF
V: TRBV2; CDR3: CASSVGTGDSPLHF
V: TRBV7-9; CDR3: CASSSRQGSTEAFF
V: TRBV5-1; CDR3: CASSPLAGTNTGELFF
V: TRBV4-1; CDR3: CASSRLGGTPFYGYTF
V: TRBV29-1; CDR3: CSVVVQGDQPQHF
V: TRBV11-2; CDR3: CASSLAGVETQYF
V: TRBV27; CDR3: CASSLAANTDTQYF
V: TRBV3-1/TRBV3-2; CDR3: CASSPGTPGSNQPQHF
V: TRBV5-4; CDR3: CASSLDHPISEAFF
V: TRBV9; CDR3: CASSSDGNTEAFF
V: TRBV6-1; CDR3: CASSENMNTEAFF
V: TRBV25-1; CDR3: CASSESGGAQPQHF
V: TRBV10-3; CDR3: CATTGTTYEQYF
V: TRBV7-3; CDR3: CASSAGQGRQSEAFF
V: TRBV27; CDR3: CASSSAPAGGTYEQYF
V: TRBV18; CDR3: CASSPSLQETQYF
V: TRBV24-1; CDR3: CATSDPRLSGETQYF
V: TRBV29-1; CDR3: CSGETGTGNTIYF
V: TRBV3-1/TRBV3-2; CDR3: CASSRTSGSTDTQYF
V: TRBV10-3; CDR3: CAISESELEKLFF
V: TRBV7-3; CDR3: CASSKDRAETYEQYF
V: TRBV5-1; CDR3: CASSQGLAGFQETQYF
V: TRBV6-5; CDR3: CASSYVLRTTSTEAFF
V: TRBV5-1; CDR3: CASSSGTGGGSYNEQFF
V: TRBV2; CDR3: CASSEAGRTYNRYEQFF
V: TRBV5-5; CDR3: CASSDVAEAFF
V: TRBV6-6; CDR3: CASIYGRVATEAFF
V: TRBV7-9; CDR3: CASSAYTDRGTEAFF